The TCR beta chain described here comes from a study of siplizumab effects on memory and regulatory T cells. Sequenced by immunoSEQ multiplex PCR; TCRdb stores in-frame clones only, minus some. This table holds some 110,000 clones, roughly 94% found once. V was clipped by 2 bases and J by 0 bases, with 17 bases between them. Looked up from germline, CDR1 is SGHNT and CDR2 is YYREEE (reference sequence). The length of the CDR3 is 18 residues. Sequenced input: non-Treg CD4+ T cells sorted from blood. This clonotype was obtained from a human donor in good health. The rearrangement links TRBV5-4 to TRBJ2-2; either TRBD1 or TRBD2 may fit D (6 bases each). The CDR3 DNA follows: TGTGCCAGCAGCTTTGGCATGGGGGGCTCCGCGAACACCGGGGAGCTGTTTTTT. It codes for CASSFGMGGSANTGELFF.